Listed below are T cell receptor beta chains from one sample, sequenced in a study of radiotherapy plus CTLA-4 blockade in lung cancer. Clones were read by immunoSEQ multiplex PCR, and TCRdb kept only the in-frame ones, dropping some. The sample has over 85,000 clones, approximately 78% seen once. The source material was peripheral blood, sampled from a patient treated with radiotherapy plus ipilimumab. The receptors come from a human donor with non-small cell lung cancer that progressed on radiotherapy plus ipilimumab. Each CDR3 is given with its conserved first and last residue. The D gene is left open where the match is weak. The size entry is marked missing in some rows and otherwise reads once, few, many or a size class.

D	size	V	J	DNA	CDR3
NA	NA	TRBV29-1	TRBJ2-3	TGCAGCGTTGAAAGGAGTGACACAGATACGCAGTATTTT	CSVERSDTDTQYF
TRBD1	NA	TRBV11-2	TRBJ2-1	TGTGCCAGCAGTTTCCGGGACAGCGTATACAATGAGCAGTTCTTC	CASSFRDSVYNEQFF
NA	NA	TRBV18	TRBJ1-3	TGTGCCAGCTCACCCAGGCAGGCGAACTCTGGAAACACCATATATTTT	CASSPRQANSGNTIYF
TRBD1	few	TRBV27	TRBJ1-5	TGTGCCAGCAGTCAGGACAGGTTCAATCAGCCCCAGCATTTT	CASSQDRFNQPQHF
NA	NA	TRBV6-6	TRBJ1-2	TGTGCCAGCAGTCCGTGGACAGCAGACTATGGCTACACCTTC	CASSPWTADYGYTF
TRBD1	few	TRBV27	TRBJ1-1	TGTGCCAGCAGTCTACAGGGGTGGTACACTGAAGCTTTCTTT	CASSLQGWYTEAFF
NA	NA	TRBV9	TRBJ2-2	TGTGCCAGCAGCCCCCTAGGGGGGGGAGGGAACACCGGGGAGCTGTTTTTT	CASSPLGGGGNTGELFF
NA	NA	TRBV5-1	TRBJ2-1	TGCGCCAGCAGCTTGGGGGGAGTTGACGGTGAGCAGTTCTTC	CASSLGGVDGEQFF
NA	once	TRBV5-1	TRBJ2-7	TGCGCCAGCAGCTTCCCCCGGGACGGTAGCTCCTACGAGCAGTACTTC	CASSFPRDGSSYEQYF
NA	NA	TRBV28	TRBJ2-1	TGTGCCAGCAGCAGGCTTCGGGACGGACCCAGTGAGCAGTTCTTC	CASSRLRDGPSEQFF
NA	NA	TRBV28	TRBJ1-2	TGTGCCAGCAACCCTCCGGGTCAGCCGGGGGGCTACACCTTC	CASNPPGQPGGYTF
NA	NA	TRBV2	TRBJ2-7	TGTGCCAGCACCCCAGGGCAAGCCTACGAGCAGTACTTC	CASTPGQAYEQYF
NA	few	TRBV19	TRBJ2-4	TGTGCCAGTAAGGGGGTCGGGCCAGACATTCAGTACTTC	CASKGVGPDIQYF
NA	once	TRBV7-6	TRBJ2-3	TGTGCCAGCAGCCCCGGTCATTCCATCCGCACAGATACGCAGTATTTT	CASSPGHSIRTDTQYF
TRBD1	NA	TRBV6-1	TRBJ2-1	TGTGCCAGCAGTGCTGACAGGGTTTCGCCACAAGAGCAGTTCTTC	CASSADRVSPQEQFF
TRBD1	NA	TRBV2	TRBJ1-1	TGTGCCAGCTCGGCGGACAGGAGAACAACTGAAGCTTTCTTT	CASSADRRTTEAFF
NA	once	TRBV9	TRBJ2-1	TGTGCCAGCAGCGTAGAGGGCGGGCCATACAATGAGCAGTTCTTC	CASSVEGGPYNEQFF
NA	NA	TRBV7-9	TRBJ2-5	TGTGCCAGCAGCTTAGTGGGGACATTACAAGAGACCCAGTACTTC	CASSLVGTLQETQYF
TRBD1	NA	TRBV6-5	TRBJ1-5	TGTGCCAGCAGTCCGGGACAGGGAAGGCCCCAGCATTTT	CASSPGQGRPQHF
NA	NA	TRBV4-2	TRBJ2-5	TGTGCCAGCAGCCAAGACCACGGACAAGAGACCCAGTACTTC	CASSQDHGQETQYF
NA	NA	TRBV30	TRBJ1-2	TGTGCCTGGAGGGTCGACGGCTATGGCTACACCTTC	CAWRVDGYGYTF
NA	NA	TRBV5-1	TRBJ2-2	TGCGCCAGCAGCTTTGGGGGGACCGGGGAGCTGTTTTTT	CASSFGGTGELFF
TRBD2	NA	TRBV14	TRBJ2-7	TGTGCCAGCAGCCAAGAAAGGACTAGCGTTTACGAGCAGTACTTC	CASSQERTSVYEQYF
NA	NA	TRBV11-2	TRBJ2-5	TGTGCCAGCAGCGGGGGCCAGCAAGAGACCCAGTACTTC	CASSGGQQETQYF
NA	NA	TRBV5-1	TRBJ1-1	TGCGCCAGCAGCTTGGAAGCAGGTGTCACTGAAGCTTTCTTT	CASSLEAGVTEAFF
NA	NA	TRBV28	TRBJ2-7	TGTGCCAGCAGCCCCGACCTCTCACCGGGCGAGCAGTACTTC	CASSPDLSPGEQYF
TRBD1	once	TRBV2	TRBJ1-5	TGTGCCAGCAGTCGAGCCGGACAGGGTGCGGATCAGCCCCAGCATTTT	CASSRAGQGADQPQHF
NA	NA	TRBV6-5	TRBJ1-1	TGTGCCAGCAGTGGTTATTTCACTGAAGCTTTCTTT	CASSGYFTEAFF
TRBD1	NA	TRBV6-5	TRBJ2-7	TGTGCCAGCAGTTGGACAGGGTCGGGGGAGCAGTACTTC	CASSWTGSGEQYF
TRBD1	NA	TRBV28	TRBJ1-3	TGTGCCAGCAGTTCAGGGGGAATATCTGGAAACACCATATATTTT	CASSSGGISGNTIYF
NA	once	TRBV9	TRBJ2-7	TGTGCCAGCAGCGTAGAAAGGGATCCACCCTACGAGCAGTACTTC	CASSVERDPPYEQYF
TRBD2	NA	TRBV7-3	TRBJ2-1	TGTGCCAGCAGCCCGGACGGACTAGCCGACAATGAGCAGTTCTTC	CASSPDGLADNEQFF
NA	NA	TRBV7-9	TRBJ2-7	TGTGCCAGCAGCTTCCCGGGGGCCTACGAGCAGTACTTC	CASSFPGAYEQYF
TRBD1	few	TRBV29-1	TRBJ1-3	TGCAGCGTCCTGACTCGATCAGGGGGCCCGGTAGGAAACACCATATATTTT	CSVLTRSGGPVGNTIYF
NA	NA	TRBV19	TRBJ1-1	TGTGCCAGTAGTCCGACGGGCGGGATCGCTGAAGCTTTCTTT	CASSPTGGIAEAFF
NA	NA	TRBV11-3	TRBJ1-1	TGTGCCAGCAGCTTAGACAACACTGAAGCTTTCTTT	CASSLDNTEAFF
NA	NA	TRBV2	TRBJ2-2	TGTGCCAGCAGTGGCGGTACCACGAACACCGGGGAGCTGTTTTTT	CASSGGTTNTGELFF
NA	NA	TRBV6-4	TRBJ2-2	TGTGCCAGCAGCCTCGAGGGAGGGGGCACCGGGGAGCTGTTTTTT	CASSLEGGGTGELFF
NA	NA	TRBV5-6	TRBJ2-1	TGTGCCAGCAGCGCCTGGTGGGACTCCTACAATGAGCAGTTCTTC	CASSAWWDSYNEQFF
NA	NA	TRBV7-2	TRBJ1-5	TGTGCCAGCAGCTTGATTGTGGGCAATCAGCCCCAGCATTTT	CASSLIVGNQPQHF
NA	NA	TRBV5-6	TRBJ2-7	TGTGCCAGCAGCTCTTACAGGGGGGGAGGCTACGAGCAGTACTTC	CASSSYRGGGYEQYF
NA	NA	TRBV6-1	TRBJ2-1	TGTGCCAGCAGTGAACAGGGTTTGCATGAGCAGTTCTTC	CASSEQGLHEQFF
NA	NA	TRBV18	TRBJ2-1	TGTGCCAGCTCACCGGAGGGGGGTTCCTACAATGAGCAGTTCTTC	CASSPEGGSYNEQFF
NA	NA	TRBV29-1	TRBJ1-5	TGCAGCGTTGTTGCGGGGAGCAATCAGCCCCAGCATTTT	CSVVAGSNQPQHF
NA	NA	TRBV9	TRBJ1-1	TGTGCCAGCAGCGTGGACCCGCCGGGGGCACGGAACACTGAAGCTTTCTTT	CASSVDPPGARNTEAFF
NA	NA	TRBV29-1	TRBJ2-5	TGCAGCGTTAACGCCGGGGAGACCCAGTACTTC	CSVNAGETQYF
NA	NA	TRBV6-1	TRBJ1-5	TGTGCCACTACGACAGCTTATAGCAATCAGCCCCAGCATTTT	CATTTAYSNQPQHF